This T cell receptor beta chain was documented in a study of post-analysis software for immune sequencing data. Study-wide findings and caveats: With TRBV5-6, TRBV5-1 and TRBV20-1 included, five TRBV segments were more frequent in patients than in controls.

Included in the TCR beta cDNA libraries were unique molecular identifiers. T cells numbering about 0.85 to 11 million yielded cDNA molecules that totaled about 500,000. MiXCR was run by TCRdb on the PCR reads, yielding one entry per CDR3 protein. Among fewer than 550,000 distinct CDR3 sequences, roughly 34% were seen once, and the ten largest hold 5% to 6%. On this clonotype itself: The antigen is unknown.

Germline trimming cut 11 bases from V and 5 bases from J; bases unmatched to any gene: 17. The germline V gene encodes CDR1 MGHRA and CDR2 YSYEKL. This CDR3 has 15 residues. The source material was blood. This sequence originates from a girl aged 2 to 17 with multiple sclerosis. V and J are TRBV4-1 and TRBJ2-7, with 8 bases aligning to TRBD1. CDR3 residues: CAGRGQGQGVHEQYF. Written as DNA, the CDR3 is TGCGCCGGCCGGGGACAAGGACAGGGTGTCCACGAGCAGTACTTC.